This T cell receptor beta chain was captured in a study of response to subunit inactivated influenza vaccine (dated by TCRdb to between 2018 and 2020). At the level of the whole study: Deep quantitative T cell receptor repertoire profiling was used in the study to track responses to a trivalent subunit inactivated influenza vaccine. Results and caveats for the whole study, not just this receptor: The authors suggested that each seasonal influenza vaccination may recruit only a limited number of new T cells.

The library was produced with RT-PCR. Sequencing was performed on an Illumina HiSeq 2500. The public reads were quality trimmed at Q25 with fastp and then assembled into clones with MiXCR by TCRdb, keeping productive beta chains. Each entry merges the rows of one CDR3 protein and shows their most common DNA and genes. The sample table holds a few hundred thousand distinct CDR3 sequences, of which approximately 20% were seen once. The ten biggest clones cover around 10% of the sample. Notes on this clonotype: It has no known antigen specificity. No quality values exist for individual bases; no much larger clone is one base distant.

Cut back by 9 bases and 2 bases, the V and J ends lie 13 bases apart. From its cysteine to its phenylalanine, the CDR3 spans 13 amino acids. Of all the DNA, just the CDR3 is kept, 39 bases in frame from base 1. The CDR1 and CDR2 encoded by the germline V gene are SGHRS and YFSETQ. This receptor was taken from a man aged 50 to 69 who received an inactivated influenza vaccine. Donor details come from another sample of the same person, matched by shared clones. The V and J segments used are TRBV5-1 and TRBJ2-3, with the D gene not confidently named. The sequencing here drew on PBMCs from blood, taken about 19 months after vaccination. The CDR3: CATSRIVTDTQYF. The DNA is TGCGCCACCTCGAGAATAGTCACAGATACGCAGTATTTT.